The clone carrying this TCR beta chain appeared a few times. The data were taken from a study of glioma-infiltrating T cells. This CDR3 is 13 amino acids long. Germline V lookup: CDR1 MNHEY, CDR2 SVGAGI. The germline V and J ends were trimmed by 5 bases and 1 base, with 8 bases remaining between them. The iRepertoire nested amplicon-rescue multiplex PCR amplified TCR alpha and beta CDR3s from RNA. Each CDR3 protein gets one entry after TCRdb re-called the multiplex PCR reads with MiXCR. The sample lists more than 350,000 distinct CDR3 sequences; approximately 42% were seen once. This receptor was obtained from a human donor with low-grade glioma or glioblastoma, undergoing nonglioma brain surgery, or in good health (not recorded which). This sequence joins TRBV6-5 and TRBJ1-2, with TRBD1 as a possible D gene (5 bases). The sequencing input was glioma tissue, nonneoplastic brain tissue, or PBMCs (not recorded which). CDR3 in DNA: TGTGCCAGCAGTACGCAGGGTAACTATGGCTACACCTTC. This codes for CASSTQGNYGYTF.